These 27 T cell receptor beta chains share one sample of origin, sequenced in a study of cytomegalovirus exposure and HLA in healthy donors. Data came from immunoSEQ multiplex PCR; TCRdb stores just in-frame clones and leaves some out. The sample comprises around 260,000 clones, 90% of which are singletons, and approximately 3.1% rests with the top ten. What was sequenced was PBMCs. These receptors all come from a woman between 25 and 40 years old in good health and CMV-seronegative.

The gene calls are TRBV7-8 and TRBJ2-5; 8 nucleotides match TRBD2. Germline assignment: CDR1 SGHVS and CDR2 FQNEAQ. Losses at the gene ends were 1 base for V and 4 bases for J; bases not matched to a gene: 5. The CDR3 runs 15 residues. CDR3 region: CASSLGESGRETQYF. The CDR3 DNA follows: TGTGCCAGCAGCTTAGGGGAAAGCGGGAGAGAGACCCAGTACTTC.

The chain recombines TRBV6-5 with TRBJ1-3; D may be TRBD1 (6 bases). Trimming stripped 0 bases from V and 0 bases from J, with 9 bases between. The length of the CDR3 is 16 residues. CDR1 and CDR2 from the germline V gene are MNHEY and SVGAGI. This CDR3 is CASSYSRGSSGNTIYF. In DNA, the CDR3 is TGTGCCAGCAGTTACTCCAGGGGAAGCTCTGGAAACACCATATATTTT.

The gene calls are TRBV5-1 and TRBJ2-7; no firm D call. The V gene's germline CDR1 is SGHRS and CDR2 YFSETQ. This CDR3 has 12 residues. With 6 bases removed from V and 2 bases from J, the gap between germline ends came to 9 bases. The CDR3 spells CASNEGPYEQYF. The DNA for the CDR3 is TGCGCCAGCAACGAAGGGCCCTACGAGCAGTACTTC.

The chain combines TRBV29-1 with TRBJ2-3; TRBD2 matches 13 bases. Germline values: CDR1 SQVTM, CDR2 ANQGSEA. The CDR3 runs 14 residues. V trimming: 8 bases; J trimming: 4 bases; junction bases outside the gene matches: 6. CDR3: CSIGLAGASDTQYF. The CDR3 DNA sequence: TGCAGCATAGGACTAGCGGGAGCGTCAGATACGCAGTATTTT.

The rearrangement links TRBV6-6 to TRBJ2-1, with 7 bases lining up with TRBD2. Germline V gene lookup returns CDR1 MNHNY and CDR2 SVGAGI (reference sequence). After removal of 6 bases from V and 4 bases from J, the junction contained 6 bases not matched to a gene. There are 14 residues in the CDR3. In nucleotides, the CDR3 is TGTGCCAGCAGATCGAGCGGGGCGTACAATGAGCAGTTCTTC. It specifies CASRSSGAYNEQFF.

The chain couples TRBV29-1 to TRBJ1-5; D is undetermined. Germline CDR1 reads SQVTM; CDR2 reads ANQGSEA. CDR3 length equals 12 residues. Trimming pared 5 bases from V and 4 bases from J, leaving 9 bases between. The CDR3 DNA is TGCAGCGTTAGAGTTGGAAATCAGCCCCAGCATTTT. As protein: CSVRVGNQPQHF.

The chain's CDR3 is CSVATGLDQPQHF. For the CDR3, the DNA is TGCAGCGTTGCGACAGGGTTGGATCAGCCCCAGCATTTT. J is TRBJ1-5 and V is TRBV29-1; 7 positions agree with TRBD1. Germline CDR1 SQVTM, CDR2 ANQGSEA. The CDR3 sequence is 13 residues long. After removal of 4 bases from V and 5 bases from J, the junction contained 5 bases not matched to a gene. Full variable domain (missing parts from reference TRBV29-1 and TRBJ1-5): SAVISQKPSRDICQRGTSLTIQCQVDSQVTMMFWYRQQPGQSLTLIATANQGSEATYESGFVIDKFPISRPNLTFSTLTVSNMSPEDSSIYLCSVATGLDQPQHFGDGTRLSIL.

The chain uses TRBV6-1 and TRBJ2-7; 7 bases map to TRBD2. The V gene end was trimmed by 7 bases and the J gene end by 1 base; junction bases not matched to a gene: 10. Per the germline V gene, CDR1 is MNHNS and CDR2 is SASEGT. The CDR3 sequence is 15 residues long. As DNA, the CDR3 is TGTGCCAGCACCAAACGACCGGGGGGATCCTACGAGCAGTACTTC. Translated: CASTKRPGGSYEQYF.

This clone appeared once. J is TRBJ1-2 and V is TRBV29-1; TRBD1 matches at 7 bases. CDR1 and CDR2 from the germline V gene are SQVTM and ANQGSEA. This CDR3 comprises 16 residues. V was clipped by 5 bases and J by 2 bases; unmatched bases: 14. The CDR3 nucleotides are TGCAGCGTTCCTACACGGGACAGCTTAACAAACTATGGCTACACCTTC. Its protein is CSVPTRDSLTNYGYTF. Full variable domain (outside the CDR3, taken from reference TRBV29-1 and TRBJ1-2): SAVISQKPSRDICQRGTSLTIQCQVDSQVTMMFWYRQQPGQSLTLIATANQGSEATYESGFVIDKFPISRPNLTFSTLTVSNMSPEDSSIYLCSVPTRDSLTNYGYTFGSGTRLTVV.

The V gene is TRBV9, the J gene TRBJ2-7, with a weak D call TRBD2 (5 bases). The CDR3 length is 15 residues. Germline CDR1 reads SGDLS; CDR2 reads YYNGEE. V was cut by 1 base and J by 2 bases, with 13 bases left in between. As DNA, the CDR3 is TGTGCCAGCAGCGTACTGGCGGGCGCGGCCTACGAGCAGTACTTC. Protein sequence: CASSVLAGAAYEQYF.

This clone was seen just once. The J gene is TRBJ1-4, the V gene TRBV29-1; D is ambiguous. The CDR3 length is 11 residues. The V and J ends lost 5 bases and 12 bases respectively, with 13 bases between them. CDR1 is SQVTM and CDR2 is ANQGSEA in the germline V gene. The CDR3 nucleotides read TGCAGCGTTTCCGACCGGGCTGAACTGTTTTTT. This gives the protein CSVSDRAELFF.

To note about this clone: The same CDR3 can be traced to other DNA sequences in this sample. This sequence joins TRBV28 and TRBJ2-7; D is ambiguous. V lost 2 bases and J lost 2, with 1 base in between. CDR1 and CDR2 from the germline V gene are MDHEN and SYDVKM. CDR3 size: 11 residues. The CDR3 is CASSLAYEQYF. DNA of the CDR3: TGTGCCAGCAGTTTAGCCTACGAGCAGTACTTC. The full variable domain, rest sourced from reference TRBV28 and TRBJ2-7, is DVKVTQSSRYLVKRTGEKVFLECVQDMDHENMFWYRQDPGLGLRLIYFSYDVKMKEKGDIPEGYSVSREKKERFSLILESASTNQTSMYLCASSLAYEQYFGPGTRLTVT.

The genes are TRBV15 and TRBJ2-2; 10 nucleotides agree with TRBD2. Germline V gene sequence: CDR1 LNHNV, CDR2 YYDKDF (reference sequence). V shed 4 bases and J 4 bases; nucleotides not matched to a gene: 6. CDR3 size: 16 residues. The CDR3 region is CATSKVGTSATGELFF. The CDR3 DNA sequence: TGTGCCACCAGCAAAGTTGGGACTAGCGCCACCGGGGAGCTGTTTTTT.

V and J are TRBV6-4 and TRBJ2-3; possible D gene TRBD2, 6 bases. CDR3 length: 15 residues. The ends were cut back, 3 bases at V and 2 bases at J, with 12 bases in the middle. CDR1 and CDR2 from the germline V gene are MRHNA and SNTAGT. The CDR3 region has the DNA TGTGCCAGCAGTGAAGAGCGGGTCACCACAGATACGCAGTATTTT. As protein: CASSEERVTTDTQYF.

This rearrangement joins TRBV7-6 to TRBJ2-2, with 8 bases aligning to TRBD2. CDR1 is SGHVS, CDR2 FNYEAQ, per germline. Unmatched junction bases numbered 4, after V lost 3 bases and J lost 4 bases. The CDR3 extends over 15 amino acids. The chain's CDR3 is CASSLGTSGTGELFF. In nucleotides, the CDR3 is TGTGCCAGCAGCTTGGGAACTAGCGGCACCGGGGAGCTGTTTTTT.

This chain connects TRBV28 to TRBJ1-4; no reliable D call. The CDR3 extends over 16 amino acids. Germline V gene data show CDR1 as MDHEN and CDR2 as SYDVKM. The V end lost 4 bases, the J end lost 0 bases, and 12 bases lay between the germline ends. The CDR3 coding sequence is TGTGCCAGCAGTTCACCCGGGTCATCAACTAATGAAAAACTGTTTTTT. As protein: CASSSPGSSTNEKLFF.

This clone came up a few times. This chain connects TRBV29-1 to TRBJ2-2; 10 bases fit TRBD2. V was pared by 6 bases and J by 0 bases, with 10 bases of the junction left unmatched. The CDR3 spans 17 residues. CDR1 is SQVTM, CDR2 ANQGSEA, per germline. The chain's CDR3 is CSVRGASGSTNTGELFF. CDR3 coding DNA: TGCAGCGTCCGAGGGGCTAGCGGGAGTACGAACACCGGGGAGCTGTTTTTT.

In regard to this clone: The junction shows a germline mismatch at one end, possibly a read error. In DNA form, the CDR3 reads TGTGCCAGCAGCTTGGACTCCTTCGAGCAGTACTTC. This sequence encodes CASSLDSFEQYF. This chain connects TRBV5-4 to TRBJ2-7; D not resolved. Germline V gene sequence: CDR1 SGHNT, CDR2 YYREEE (reference sequence). This CDR3 contains 12 residues.

The CDR3 loop reads CASSVTPGLSSGNTIYF. The CDR3 region has the DNA TGTGCCAGCAGCGTAACGCCCGGCCTCAGCTCTGGAAACACCATATATTTT. The chain links TRBV9 to TRBJ1-3; D is ambiguous. V dropped 1 base and J dropped 0 bases, with 14 bases sitting between them. CDR1 and CDR2 (germline): SGDLS, YYNGEE. This CDR3 contains 17 residues.

The genes are TRBV6-6 and TRBJ1-1; 9 positions match TRBD1. CDR1 and CDR2 from the germline V gene are MNHNY and SVGAGI (reference sequence). With 2 bases clipped from V and 5 bases from J, the junction kept 6 bases outside the gene matches. CDR3 length: 15 residues. The CDR3 sequence is CASSYRPGQGTEAFF. The CDR3 DNA reads as TGTGCCAGCAGTTACCGGCCGGGACAGGGAACTGAAGCTTTCTTT.

The rearrangement joins TRBV13 to TRBJ2-7; D call uncertain. CDR1 and CDR2 (germline): PRHDT, FYEKMQ (reference sequence). This CDR3 contains 14 residues. The V and J ends lost 5 bases and 5 bases respectively, with 16 bases between them. The chain's CDR3 is CASSPLQGPHEQYF. In nucleotides, the CDR3 is TGTGCCAGCAGCCCCCTGCAAGGGCCCCACGAGCAGTACTTC.

This clone was picked up one time. The V gene is TRBV6-5, the J gene TRBJ1-4; D may be TRBD1 (5 bases). V lost 0 bases to trimming and J lost 0 bases, with 8 bases between them. Germline V gene sequence: CDR1 MNHEY, CDR2 SVGAGI. The CDR3 is 16 residues long. The DNA for the CDR3 is TGTGCCAGCAGTTACTCGAGGGGATCAACTAATGAAAAACTGTTTTTT. This translates into CASSYSRGSTNEKLFF.

The chain carries TRBV7-8 and TRBJ2-3, with 8 positions matching TRBD1. CDR3 length: 15 amino acids. In germline, CDR1 is SGHVS, CDR2 FQNEAQ. Germline trimming cut 5 bases from V and 3 bases from J; bases unmatched to any gene: 7. CDR3 region: CASSHRTGYTDTQYF. Here the CDR3 DNA reads TGTGCCAGCAGCCACCGGACAGGGTATACAGATACGCAGTATTTT.

The V call is TRBV11-3, the J call TRBJ2-5; TRBD2 matches at 11 bases. After removal of 1 base from V and 5 bases from J, the junction contained 3 bases not matched to a gene. CDR1 is SGHNT, CDR2 YENEEA, per germline. This CDR3 has 15 residues. The CDR3 loop reads CASSLGLAGGETQYF. The CDR3 region has the DNA TGTGCCAGCAGCTTAGGTCTAGCGGGAGGCGAGACCCAGTACTTC.

The rearrangement joins TRBV7-9 to TRBJ1-5; no clear D. Germline lookup yields CDR1 SEHNR and CDR2 FQNEAQ (reference sequence). Deletions cut 6 bases from V and 1 base from J, with 13 bases between. This CDR3 spans 15 amino acids. CDR3 coding DNA: TGTGCCAGCAGTTCCGGGGTATCGAGCAATCAGCCCCAGCATTTT. Its translation: CASSSGVSSNQPQHF. The variable domain in full, with the rest retrieved from reference TRBV7-9 and TRBJ1-5, is DTGVSQNPRHKITKRGQNVTFRCDPISEHNRLYWYRQTLGQGPEFLTYFQNEAQLEKSRLLSDRFSAERPKGSFSTLEIQRTEQGDSAMYLCASSSGVSSNQPQHFGDGTRLSIL.

The V and J genes are TRBV27 and TRBJ1-2; the D is unclear. V lost 6 bases and J lost 3, with 11 bases in between. Germline loops: CDR1 MNHEY, CDR2 SMNVEV (reference sequence). This CDR3 region has 13 residues. The CDR3 DNA reads TGTGCCAGCAGATCTGACATGTACTATGGCTACACCTTC. Residues: CASRSDMYYGYTF.

The J gene is TRBJ2-7, the V gene TRBV11-2; D perhaps matches TRBD2 (5 bases). CDR3 length equals 13 residues. CDR1 is SGHAT, CDR2 FQNNGV, per germline. V was pared by 6 bases and J by 4 bases, with 13 bases between. As DNA, the CDR3 is TGTGCCAGCAGTCCACGAGGACTTTACGAGCAGTACTTC. Protein sequence: CASSPRGLYEQYF.